Presented here are 15 T cell receptor beta chains from one specimen sequenced in a study of post-analysis software for immune sequencing data. Unique molecular identifiers had been added to the TCR beta cDNA libraries. Each CDR3 protein gets one entry after TCRdb re-called the PCR reads with MiXCR. Of about 770,000 distinct CDR3 sequences in the sample, roughly 50% were seen once. Study-wide points: TRBV5-6, TRBV5-1 and TRBV20-1 belonged to a set of roughly five TRBV segments that were more frequent in patients than controls.

No antigen has been assigned to these receptors. Material: blood. Receptors were obtained from a girl aged 10 to 17 with multiple sclerosis.

This clonotype was detected a few times. The chain employs TRBV7-9 and TRBJ2-5, with 12 nucleotides matching TRBD2. Germline V lookup: CDR1 SEHNR, CDR2 FQNEAQ (reference sequence). V gave up 5 bases and J gave up 7 bases; unmatched junction bases: 8. This CDR3 contains 15 residues. CDR3 sequence reads: CASSPGLAGLGTQYF. CDR3 nucleotides: TGTGCCAGCAGCCCTGGACTAGCGGGATTAGGGACCCAGTACTTC.

This chain connects TRBV6-1 to TRBJ2-5; D unclear. The last part of the DNA fits TRBJ2-7 better; the J call may be wrong. Germline V CDR1 and CDR2: MNHNS, SASEGT. The CDR3 contains 15 residues. The CDR3 loop reads CASSEEFKIGDEQYF. The CDR3 bases are TGTGCCAGCAGTGAAGAATTTAAGATTGGGGACGAGCAGTACTTC.

J is TRBJ2-7 and V is TRBV11-2; D is unclear. The length of the CDR3 is 14 residues. V was cut by 5 bases and J by 2 bases, with 13 bases left in between. Per germline, CDR1 SGHAT and CDR2 FQNNGV. CDR3 sequence reads: CASSLDPSPYEQYF. The CDR3 DNA follows: TGTGCCAGCAGCCTCGACCCTTCCCCCTACGAGCAGTACTTC.

The rearrangement links TRBV14 to TRBJ2-1; 8 nucleotides agree with TRBD2. CDR1 and CDR2 from the germline V gene are SGHDN and FVKESK. Trimming took 1 base from V and 4 from J; bases not matched to a gene: 6. The CDR3 covers 16 residues. CDR3 bases: TGTGCCAGCAGCCAAGCCTCGGGACTAGGTTACAATGAGCAGTTCTTC. This gives the protein CASSQASGLGYNEQFF.

V gene TRBV7-9 combines with J gene TRBJ2-1; TRBD2 agrees at 13 bases. This CDR3 is 15 amino acids long. Germline loops: CDR1 SEHNR, CDR2 FQNEAQ (reference sequence). Unmatched junction bases numbered 6, after V lost 5 bases and J lost 8 bases. Written as DNA, the CDR3 is TGTGCCAGCAGCCCATGGACTAGCGGGAGTCATGAGCAGTTCTTC. Translation gives CASSPWTSGSHEQFF.

A note on this clonotype: Sequence at one end of the junction differs from germline and may be a read error. The chain recombines TRBV12-3 or TRBV12-4 with TRBJ2-3, with a tentative D call TRBD2 (5 bases). This CDR3 is built from 13 residues. CDR3: CASRMASTDAQYF. CDR3 coding DNA: TGTGCCAGCAGGATGGCTAGCACAGATGCGCAGTATTTT.

The rearrangement uses TRBV12-3 or TRBV12-4 and TRBJ2-7; tentatively, D is TRBD1 or TRBD2 (5 bases each). The CDR3 is made up of 14 amino acids. V was shortened by 6 bases and J by 4 bases, with 16 bases between the two germline ends. The CDR3 loop is CASRPRGGRYEQYF. The CDR3 DNA sequence: TGTGCCAGCAGACCCCGTGGGGGTCGATACGAGCAGTACTTC.

The gene calls are TRBV2 and TRBJ2-3, with TRBD1 as a possible D gene (6 bases). Germline V gene data show CDR1 as SNHLY and CDR2 as FYNNEI. Trimming took 8 bases from V and 6 from J, leaving 9 bases between them. The CDR3 runs 11 residues. The CDR3 here is CASQGMDTQYF. The CDR3 DNA sequence: TGTGCCAGCCAGGGGATGGATACGCAGTATTTT.

This chain uses TRBV9 with TRBJ1-2; D is perhaps TRBD1 (5 bases). CDR3 length equals 17 residues. CDR1 is SGDLS, CDR2 YYNGEE, per germline. Trimming cost V 0 bases and J 2 bases, with 17 bases left between them. CDR3 bases: TGTGCCAGCAGCGTAGGGGAGGGGCTGCGGATAAACTATGGCTACACCTTC. This codes for CASSVGEGLRINYGYTF.

This clonotype was seen more than once but under ten times. The chain couples TRBV7-9 to TRBJ2-1; D perhaps matches TRBD2 (6 bases). The germline gives CDR1 SEHNR, CDR2 FQNEAQ (reference sequence). The length of the CDR3 is 15 residues. V lost 5 bases to trimming and J lost 2 bases, with 13 bases between them. DNA of the CDR3: TGTGCCAGCAGCCCCGCTGGCGGGACCTACAATGAGCAGTTCTTC. Residues: CASSPAGGTYNEQFF.

The chain has TRBV29-1 and TRBJ2-1, with no clear D. Deletions cut 5 bases from V and 0 bases from J, with 11 bases between. CDR1 and CDR2 (germline): SQVTM, ANQGSEA. This CDR3 has 14 amino acids. CDR3 residues: CSVLNIHSYNEQFF. CDR3 DNA: TGCAGCGTTCTAAATATCCACTCCTACAATGAGCAGTTCTTC.

The genes are TRBV6-2 or TRBV6-3 and TRBJ1-4; D unresolved. V lost 4 bases to trimming and J lost 8 bases, with 14 bases between them. Germline lookup yields CDR1 MNHEY and CDR2 SVGEGT. CDR3 length: 14 residues. The CDR3 nucleotides are TGTGCCAGCAGTTTTCCGGGAGTAAAGGAAAAACTGTTTTTT. Its translation: CASSFPGVKEKLFF.

The chain is built from TRBV20-1 and TRBJ1-2; 7 nucleotides align to TRBD1. The CDR3 has 14 residues. After removal of 6 bases from V and 2 bases from J, the junction contained 9 bases not matched to a gene. CDR1 and CDR2 from the germline V gene are DFQATT and SNEGSKA (reference sequence). The CDR3 protein is CSAPGGTENYGYTF. DNA of the CDR3: TGCAGTGCCCCCGGCGGGACAGAAAACTATGGCTACACCTTC.

This clonotype has a handful of counts. This may be a read error: a much more frequent sequence differs by one nucleotide. The chain uses TRBV24-1 and TRBJ2-5, with D possibly called TRBD1 or TRBD2 (5 bases each). The CDR3 has 15 amino acids. The ends were cut back, 5 bases at V and 2 bases at J, with 14 bases in the middle. The germline V gene encodes CDR1 KGHDR and CDR2 SFDVKD. CDR3 residues: CATSVGRGQQETQYF. DNA of the CDR3: TGTGCCACCAGTGTGGGCCGGGGCCAGCAAGAGACCCAGTACTTC.

This clonotype has only a few counts. The CDR3 bases are TGTGCCACCAGCAGATCCGTAGCAGTCACAGATACGCAGTATTTT. It translates to CATSRSVAVTDTQYF. This chain connects TRBV15 to TRBJ2-3; no clear D. CDR3 length: 15 residues. Germline CDR1 and CDR2: LNHNV and YYDKDF (reference sequence). The V end lost 2 bases, the J end lost 2 bases, and 11 bases lay between the germline ends.